This T cell receptor beta chain comes out of a study of Ad26.COV2.S vaccination and SARS-CoV-2 variants. General study points: Measures of TCR breadth and depth may have fallen short of total T cell responses.

CDR1 is SGHRS, CDR2 YFSETQ, per germline. The ends were cut back, 4 bases at V and 4 bases at J, with 18 bases in the middle. The CDR3 spans 17 residues. The treatment denotes: roughly 20 received Ad26.COV2.S at low or high dose, single or two shots; 5 received placebo; per-sample allocation not given. Day 63 after the first vaccine or placebo injection was the time point for sampling. Participants' vaccine, an Ad26 vector, delivered Wuhan-strain SARS-CoV-2 spike. Sequenced by immunoSEQ multiplex PCR; TCRdb stores in-frame clones only, minus some. The sample has some 320,000 clones; around 84% are singletons. With regard to this clone: Its antigen is not identified.

This specimen consisted of peripheral blood, obtained in a trial of Ad26.COV2.S vaccine versus placebo. The chain couples TRBV5-1 to TRBJ2-6; D is perhaps TRBD1 (6 bases). The source is a person between 18 and 59 years old who received the Ad26.COV2.S COVID-19 vaccine or a placebo. The CDR3 spells CASSPSRGTGGANVLTF. In DNA, the CDR3 is TGCGCCAGCAGCCCCTCCAGGGGAACGGGGGGGGCCAACGTCCTGACTTTC.